What follows describes a single TCR beta chain. Its antigen is not known. A second about 7 to 11 cycle PCR used barcoded and J-beta primers. A tag from a template-switch adaptor with 12 random nucleotides marked each cDNA molecule. All samples yielded 3 million or more CDR3-containing paired-end reads. TCRdb itself ran the 5' RACE reads through MiXCR, one entry per CDR3 protein. The repertoire holds around 800,000 distinct CDR3 sequences, with 40% to 65% as singletons. The germline gives CDR1 SGHVS, CDR2 FQNEAQ. V lost 1 base and J lost 7, with 21 bases in between. The CDR3 loop spans 17 amino acids. The source of the sample is a study of blood T cells in healthy people across ages. Findings and limits, study-wide: From one million sequenced T cells, diversity estimates were lower bounds.

Those donating, healthy Caucasian individuals from Russia, were aged roughly 6 to 90. The sample comprised blood. This receptor was obtained from a man at least 80 years old in good health. The chain couples TRBV7-8 to TRBJ2-3, with D unclear. CDR3 coding DNA: TGTGCCAGCAGCTTAGAGGTCTTTCCCTCTCCTACTTATACGCAGTATTTT. Translation gives CASSLEVFPSPTYTQYF.